The 6 T cell receptor beta chains presented below share a single source sample, sequenced in a study of Ad26.COV2.S vaccination and SARS-CoV-2 variants. Treatment described: some 19 received Ad26.COV2.S at low or high dose, single or two shots; several received placebo; per-sample allocation not given. Sampling happened 63 days after the first vaccine or placebo injection. The repertoire was sequenced with immunoSEQ multiplex PCR; TCRdb's copy has only in-frame clones and lacks some. The table records hundreds of thousands of clones, around 87% of them present only once. The sequenced sample was peripheral blood, obtained in a trial of Ad26.COV2.S vaccine versus placebo. These receptors all come from a person aged 18 to 65 who received the Ad26.COV2.S COVID-19 vaccine or a placebo.

The CDR3 is CASSQADREAFF. The CDR3 DNA sequence: TGTGCCAGCAGCCAAGCAGACAGGGAAGCTTTCTTT. The J gene is TRBJ1-1, the V gene TRBV3-1 (or the pseudogene TRBV3-2), with D perhaps TRBD1 (6 bases). This CDR3 comprises 12 residues. The V gene's germline CDR1 is LGHDT and CDR2 YNNKEL (reference sequence). Trimming left V 1 base short and J 8 bases short, with 8 bases between.

V gene TRBV2 combines with J gene TRBJ1-4, with D possibly matching TRBD1 (5 bases). CDR1 is SNHLY, CDR2 FYNNEI, per germline. This CDR3 region has 16 residues. Deletions cut 7 bases from V and 3 bases from J, with 18 bases between. CDR3 sequence (DNA): TGTGCCAGCACCCCGGTCGCAGGGCGGGCTAATGAAAAACTGTTTTTT. Translated, it gives CASTPVAGRANEKLFF.

The CDR3 DNA is TGTGCCAGCAGCCGGACAGGGGGCGAAGGCTACACCTTC. As protein: CASSRTGGEGYTF. J is TRBJ1-2 and V is TRBV7-9; the match to TRBD1 covers 11 bases. The trim removed 5 bases at V and 8 bases at J, leaving 4 bases unmatched. The germline CDR1 and CDR2 sequences are SEHNR and FQNEAQ (reference sequence). The CDR3 consists of 13 residues.

Only one count was recorded for this clone. The rearrangement links TRBV5-6 to TRBJ2-1; D assignment may be TRBD1 or TRBD2 (5 bases each). The CDR3 has 12 residues. Germline-derived CDR1 and CDR2 are SGHDT and YYEEEE. V was clipped by 4 bases and J by 13 bases, with 15 bases between them. The CDR3 here is CASSIGWGSQFF. The CDR3, as DNA: TGTGCCAGCAGCATTGGTTGGGGGAGTCAGTTCTTC.

The chain uses TRBV10-3 and TRBJ2-6, with D uncertain. CDR1 and CDR2 from the germline V gene are ENHRY and SYGVKD. The CDR3 sequence is 15 residues long. Trimming cost V 0 bases and J 2 bases, with 5 bases left between them. The CDR3, as DNA: TGTGCCATCAGTGAGTCTGCAGCTGGGGCCAACGTCCTGACTTTC. Translated, it gives CAISESAAGANVLTF.

As for this clone: In the same sample, other DNA sequences code for this CDR3. The chain is built from TRBV6-5 and TRBJ2-1; D is possibly TRBD1 or TRBD2 (5 bases each). V was clipped by 0 bases and J by 2 bases, with 5 bases between them. CDR1 and CDR2 from the germline V gene are MNHEY and SVGAGI. This CDR3 region has 14 residues. The CDR3 bases are TGTGCCAGCAGTTACTCGGGGGCCTACAATGAGCAGTTCTTC. Translating gives CASSYSGAYNEQFF.